The 15 T cell receptor beta chains given below trace back to one sample, sequenced in a study of STAT5B mutations in CD4+ large granular lymphocyte leukemia. Measured with immunoSEQ multiplex PCR; TCRdb has only the in-frame clones, and not every one. The profile shows 28,000 or so clones, more than 60% of them singletons. The specimen sequenced was CD4+ T cells from blood buffy coats. These receptors were collected from a human donor in good health.

The chain has TRBV5-6 and TRBJ2-7, with TRBD1 as a possible D gene (6 bases). The CDR3 runs to 14 residues. Germline V gene sequence: CDR1 SGHDT, CDR2 YYEEEE. Deletions cut 7 bases from V and 6 bases from J, with 20 bases between. CDR3 DNA sequence: TGTGCCAGCGGAAGAGTGGACAGCGGTCCCGAGCAGTACGTC. Translating it yields CASGRVDSGPEQYV.

The chain has TRBV29-1 and TRBJ2-2, with D hard to call. V lost 6 bases, J lost 6 bases, and 8 bases lay in between. Germline V gene data show CDR1 as SQVTM and CDR2 as ANQGSEA. CDR3 length equals 11 residues. CDR3 nucleotide sequence: TGCAGCGTATCCTATTCCGGGGAGCTGTTTTTT. This sequence encodes CSVSYSGELFF.

J is TRBJ2-3 and V is TRBV7-3, with TRBD2 matching 7 bases. The V gene's germline CDR1 is SGHTA and CDR2 FQGTGA. The CDR3 runs 14 residues. V gave up 5 bases and J gave up 4 bases; unmatched junction bases: 6. The DNA of the CDR3 is TGTGCCAGCAGCCGCGGACTAGTTGCAGATACGCAGTATTTT. Protein sequence: CASSRGLVADTQYF.

The rearrangement joins TRBV9 to TRBJ2-4, with 8 bases fitting TRBD2. J was trimmed by 2 bases and V by 0 bases; bases with no gene match: 4. The germline V gene encodes CDR1 SGDLS and CDR2 YYNGEE. The CDR3 covers 16 residues. The CDR3 spells CASSVAGGDSKNIQYF. As DNA, the CDR3 is TGTGCCAGCAGCGTAGCCGGGGGGGACTCCAAAAACATTCAGTACTTC. The full variable domain, rest sourced from reference TRBV9 and TRBJ2-4, is DSGVTQTPKHLITATGQRVTLRCSPRSGDLSVYWYQQSLDQGLQFLIQYYNGEERAKGNILERFSAQQFPDLHSELNLSSLELGDSALYFCASSVAGGDSKNIQYFGAGTRLSVL.

The J gene is TRBJ1-6, the V gene TRBV5-6; D is perhaps TRBD1 (5 bases). The CDR3 totals 15 residues. Deletions cut 3 bases from V and 7 bases from J, with 14 bases between. Germline V lookup: CDR1 SGHDT, CDR2 YYEEEE. The CDR3 loop reads CASSWDGRFNSPLHF. The CDR3 nucleotides are TGTGCCAGCAGCTGGGACGGACGATTCAATTCACCCCTCCACTTT.

The gene calls are TRBV6-1 and TRBJ1-4; TRBD1 is a possible D gene (6 bases). Trimming stripped 3 bases from V and 2 bases from J, with 7 bases between. Germline-derived CDR1 and CDR2 are MNHNS and SASEGT. The CDR3 has 14 residues. The CDR3 DNA follows: TGTGCCAGCAGTGAGCAGGGGACTAATGAAAAACTGTTTTTT. This gives the protein CASSEQGTNEKLFF.

The genes are TRBV4-2 and TRBJ2-5; the match to TRBD2 covers 7 bases. The DNA end favors TRBJ2-7, so the J call may be wrong. The CDR3 covers 18 residues. Germline CDR1 is LGHNA and CDR2 is YNFKEQ. The CDR3: CASSQGGRVGGEAYEQYF. The CDR3 nucleotides read TGTGCCAGCAGCCAAGGGGGCCGGGTTGGGGGGGAAGCCTACGAGCAGTACTTC.

This clone was observed a single time. The chain carries TRBV5-1 and TRBJ1-4; tentatively, D is TRBD1 (6 bases). Germline V gene data show CDR1 as SGHRS and CDR2 as YFSETQ. This CDR3 is built from 18 residues. The V gene lost 2 bases and the J gene lost 0 bases, with 17 bases spanning the gap. CDR3 DNA: TGCGCCAGCAGCTTACAGGGTCCGCAAGATGCAACTAATGAAAAACTGTTTTTT. Translating it yields CASSLQGPQDATNEKLFF.

The chain uses TRBV5-1 and TRBJ2-7, with no clear D. V was pared by 1 base and J by 7 bases, with 15 bases between. Germline V gene data show CDR1 as SGHRS and CDR2 as YFSETQ. This CDR3 comprises 14 residues. In DNA form, the CDR3 reads TGCGCCAGCAGCTTGTCTTCATCGGTCGCAGAGCAGTACTTC. Residues: CASSLSSSVAEQYF.

CDR3 loop: CASSYIAVNGELFF. The CDR3 DNA follows: TGTGCCAGCAGTTACATTGCGGTTAATGGGGAGCTGTTTTTT. The chain joins TRBV6-5 to TRBJ2-2; no reliable D call. Deletions cut 2 bases from V and 8 bases from J, with 12 bases between. The germline gives CDR1 MNHEY, CDR2 SVGAGI. This CDR3 comprises 14 residues.

This clone was observed a handful of times. The V call is TRBV2, the J call TRBJ2-1; D is uncertain. The CDR3 runs to 13 residues. V was pared by 7 bases and J by 4 bases, with 11 bases between. CDR1 and CDR2 (germline): SNHLY, FYNNEI. The CDR3 DNA is TGTGCCAGCATTTGGAGTCCGTACAATGAGCAGTTCTTC. This encodes CASIWSPYNEQFF.

The V call is TRBV6-1, the J call TRBJ2-7, with 8 bases identical to TRBD2. V shed 11 bases, J shed 1 base, and the junction held 10 bases outside the gene matches. Germline assignment: CDR1 MNHNS and CDR2 SASEGT. The CDR3 is 14 amino acids. The CDR3 loop is CAAALTSGSYEQYF. CDR3 sequence (DNA): TGTGCCGCGGCACTTACTAGCGGATCCTACGAGCAGTACTTC.

The chain links TRBV6-1 to TRBJ2-7; D gene unclear. Trimming shortened V by 3 bases and J by 3 bases, and 12 bases separated the two germline ends. Germline V gene sequence: CDR1 MNHNS, CDR2 SASEGT. The CDR3 runs 14 residues. CDR3 protein: CASSDASLVYEQYV. CDR3 DNA: TGTGCCAGCAGTGACGCTTCATTAGTCTACGAGCAGTACGTC.

V is TRBV5-1 and J is TRBJ2-5, with D unclear. Germline V CDR1 and CDR2: SGHRS, YFSETQ. This CDR3 has 13 residues. V dropped 4 bases and J dropped 1 base, with 8 bases sitting between them. The CDR3 loop is CASSITFQETQYF. For the CDR3, the DNA is TGCGCCAGCAGCATTACCTTCCAAGAGACCCAGTACTTC.

The gene calls are TRBV2 and TRBJ2-1; D may be TRBD2 (6 bases). CDR1 SNHLY and CDR2 FYNNEI come from the germline V gene. The CDR3 totals 15 residues. Trimming shortened V by 7 bases and J by 3 bases, and 16 bases separated the two germline ends. CDR3: CASNSGVLDYNEQFF. The DNA for the CDR3 is TGTGCCAGCAATTCGGGGGTGCTTGACTACAATGAGCAGTTCTTC.